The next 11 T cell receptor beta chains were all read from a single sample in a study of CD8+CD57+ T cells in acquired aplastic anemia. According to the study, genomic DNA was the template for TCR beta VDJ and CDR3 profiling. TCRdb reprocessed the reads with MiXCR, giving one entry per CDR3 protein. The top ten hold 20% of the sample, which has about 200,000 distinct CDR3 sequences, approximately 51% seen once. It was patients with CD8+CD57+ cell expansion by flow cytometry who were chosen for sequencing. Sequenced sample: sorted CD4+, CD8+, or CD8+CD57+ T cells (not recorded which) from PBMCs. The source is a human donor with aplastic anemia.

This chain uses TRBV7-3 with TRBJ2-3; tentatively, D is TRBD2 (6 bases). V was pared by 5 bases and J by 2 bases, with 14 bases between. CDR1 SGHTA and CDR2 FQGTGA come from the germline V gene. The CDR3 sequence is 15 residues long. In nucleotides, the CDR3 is TGTGCCAGCAGCCGAGATGGGAGGTCCACAGATACGCAGTATTTT. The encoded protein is CASSRDGRSTDTQYF. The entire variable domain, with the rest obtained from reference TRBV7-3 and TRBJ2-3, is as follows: GAGVSQTPSNKVTEKGKYVELRCDPISGHTALYWYRQSLGQGPEFLIYFQGTGAADDSGLPNDRFFAVRPEGSVSTLKIQRTERGDSAVYLCASSRDGRSTDTQYFGPGTRLTVL.

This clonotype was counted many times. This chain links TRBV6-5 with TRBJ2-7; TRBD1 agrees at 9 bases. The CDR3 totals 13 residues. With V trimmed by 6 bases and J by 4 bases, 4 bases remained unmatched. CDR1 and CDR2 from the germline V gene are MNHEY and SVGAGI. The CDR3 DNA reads TGTGCCAGCAGCCCGACAGGGGGATACGAGCAGTACTTC. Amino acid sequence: CASSPTGGYEQYF.

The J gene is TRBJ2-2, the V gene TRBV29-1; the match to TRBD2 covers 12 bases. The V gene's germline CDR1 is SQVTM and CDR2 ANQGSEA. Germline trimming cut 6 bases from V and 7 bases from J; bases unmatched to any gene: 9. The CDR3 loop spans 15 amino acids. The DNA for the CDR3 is TGCAGCGTGGGTACTAGCGGGAGGCTCGGCGGGGAGCTGTTTTTT. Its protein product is CSVGTSGRLGGELFF.

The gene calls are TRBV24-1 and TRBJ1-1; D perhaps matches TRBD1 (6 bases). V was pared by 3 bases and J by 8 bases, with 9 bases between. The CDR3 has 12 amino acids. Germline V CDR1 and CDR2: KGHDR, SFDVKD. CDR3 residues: CATSDRRGEAFF. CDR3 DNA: TGTGCCACCAGTGATCGCAGGGGAGAAGCTTTCTTT.

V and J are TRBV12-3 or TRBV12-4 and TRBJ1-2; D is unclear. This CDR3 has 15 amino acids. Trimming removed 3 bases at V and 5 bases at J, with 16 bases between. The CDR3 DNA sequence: TGTGCCAGCAGTTTTGGGGAGGGTTCGGGATATGGCTACACCTTC. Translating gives CASSFGEGSGYGYTF.

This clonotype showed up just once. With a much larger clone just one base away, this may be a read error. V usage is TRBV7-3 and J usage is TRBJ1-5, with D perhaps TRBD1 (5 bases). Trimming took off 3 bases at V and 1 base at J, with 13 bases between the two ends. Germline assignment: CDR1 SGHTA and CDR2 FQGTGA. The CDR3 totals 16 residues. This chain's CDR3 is CASSLGGPWSNQPQHF. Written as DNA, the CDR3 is TGTGCCAGCAGCTTGGGGGGTCCGTGGAGCAATCAGCCCCAGCATTTT.

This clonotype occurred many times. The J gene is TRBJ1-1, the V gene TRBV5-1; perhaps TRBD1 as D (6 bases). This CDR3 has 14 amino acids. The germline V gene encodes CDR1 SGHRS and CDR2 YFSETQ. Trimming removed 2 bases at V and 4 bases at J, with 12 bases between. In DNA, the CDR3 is TGCGCCAGCAGCTTTGACAGGCCGGGCACTGAAGCTTTCTTT. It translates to CASSFDRPGTEAFF.

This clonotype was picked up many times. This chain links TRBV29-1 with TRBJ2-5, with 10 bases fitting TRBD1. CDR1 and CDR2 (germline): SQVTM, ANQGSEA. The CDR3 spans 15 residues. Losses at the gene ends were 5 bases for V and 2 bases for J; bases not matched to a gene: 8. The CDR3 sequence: CSVPGQGFDQETQYF. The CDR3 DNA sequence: TGCAGCGTTCCGGGACAGGGGTTTGATCAAGAGACCCAGTACTTC.

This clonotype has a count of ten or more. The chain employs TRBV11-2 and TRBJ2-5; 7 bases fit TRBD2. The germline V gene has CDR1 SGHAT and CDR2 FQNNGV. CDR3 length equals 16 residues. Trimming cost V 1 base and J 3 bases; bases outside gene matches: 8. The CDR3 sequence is CASSLGSSGGKETQYF. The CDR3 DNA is TGTGCCAGCAGCTTAGGATCTAGCGGAGGAAAAGAGACCCAGTACTTC.

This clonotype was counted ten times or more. The CDR3: CASSVKDGETQYF. In DNA form, the CDR3 reads TGTGCCAGCAGTGTGAAGGACGGGGAGACCCAGTACTTC. The rearrangement joins TRBV2 to TRBJ2-5; D is undetermined. The CDR3 runs 13 residues. Deletions cut 4 bases from V and 5 bases from J, with 11 bases between. The germline V gene has CDR1 SNHLY and CDR2 FYNNEI.

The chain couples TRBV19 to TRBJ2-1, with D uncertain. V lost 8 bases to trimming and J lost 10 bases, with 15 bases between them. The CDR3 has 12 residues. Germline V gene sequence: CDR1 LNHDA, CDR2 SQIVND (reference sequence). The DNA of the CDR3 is TGTGCCAGTGGTCTCCAATCCAACGAGCAGTTCTTC. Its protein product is CASGLQSNEQFF.